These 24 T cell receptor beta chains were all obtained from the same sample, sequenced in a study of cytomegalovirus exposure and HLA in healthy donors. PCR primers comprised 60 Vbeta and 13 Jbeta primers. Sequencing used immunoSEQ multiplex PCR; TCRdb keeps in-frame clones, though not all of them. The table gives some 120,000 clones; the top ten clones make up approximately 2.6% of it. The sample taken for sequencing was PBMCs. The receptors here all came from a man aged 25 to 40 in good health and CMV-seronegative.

DNA for the CDR3: TGTGCCAGCAGGCCTGCCAGGTTACTCGACGAGCAGTACTTC. The encoded protein is CASRPARLLDEQYF. V gene TRBV28 combines with J gene TRBJ2-7; D gene unclear. The CDR3 contains 14 residues. CDR1 and CDR2 from the germline V gene are MDHEN and SYDVKM. Trimming stripped 6 bases from V and 5 bases from J, with 17 bases between.

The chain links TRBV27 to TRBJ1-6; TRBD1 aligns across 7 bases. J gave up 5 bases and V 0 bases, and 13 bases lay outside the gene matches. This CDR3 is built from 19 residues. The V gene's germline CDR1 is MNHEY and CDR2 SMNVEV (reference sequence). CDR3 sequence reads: CASSLSYIAGGPDNSPLHF. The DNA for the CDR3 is TGTGCCAGCAGTTTATCTTACATCGCAGGGGGACCCGATAATTCACCCCTCCACTTT.

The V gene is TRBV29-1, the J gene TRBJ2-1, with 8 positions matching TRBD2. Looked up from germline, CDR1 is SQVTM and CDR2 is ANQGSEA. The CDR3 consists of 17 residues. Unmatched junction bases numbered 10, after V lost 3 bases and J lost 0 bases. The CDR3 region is CSVDPLGLASSYNEQFF. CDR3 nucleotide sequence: TGCAGCGTTGACCCTTTAGGACTAGCTAGCTCCTACAATGAGCAGTTCTTC.

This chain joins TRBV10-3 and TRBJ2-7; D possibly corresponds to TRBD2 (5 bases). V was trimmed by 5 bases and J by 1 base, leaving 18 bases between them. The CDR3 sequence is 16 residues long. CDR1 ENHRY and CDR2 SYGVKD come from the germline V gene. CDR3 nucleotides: TGTGCCATCAGTTATGGGGTTGGAGGAGCATCCTACGAGCAGTACTTC. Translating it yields CAISYGVGGASYEQYF.

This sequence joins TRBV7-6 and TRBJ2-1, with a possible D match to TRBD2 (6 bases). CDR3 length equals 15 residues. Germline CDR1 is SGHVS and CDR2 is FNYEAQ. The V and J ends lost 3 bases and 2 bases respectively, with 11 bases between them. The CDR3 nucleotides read TGTGCCAGCAGCTTCTTAGCGGACACCTACAATGAGCAGTTCTTC. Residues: CASSFLADTYNEQFF. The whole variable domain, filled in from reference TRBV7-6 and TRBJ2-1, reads GAGVSQSPRYKVTKRGQDVALRCDPISGHVSLYWYRQALGQGPEFLTYFNYEAQQDKSGLPNDRFSAERPEGSISTLTIQRTEQRDSAMYRCASSFLADTYNEQFFGPGTRLTVL.

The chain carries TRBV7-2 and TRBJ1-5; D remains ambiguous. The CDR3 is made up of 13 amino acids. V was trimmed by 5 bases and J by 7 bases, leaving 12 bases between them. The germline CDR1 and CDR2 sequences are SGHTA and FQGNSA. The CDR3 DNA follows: TGTGCCAGCAGCCCCGCCCGCCAGCAGCCCCAGCATTTT. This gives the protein CASSPARQQPQHF. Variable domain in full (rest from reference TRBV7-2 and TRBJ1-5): GAGVSQSPSNKVTEKGKDVELRCDPISGHTALYWYRQSLGQGLEFLIYFQGNSAPDKSGLPSDRFSAERTGGSVSTLTIQRTQQEDSAVYLCASSPARQQPQHFGDGTRLSIL.

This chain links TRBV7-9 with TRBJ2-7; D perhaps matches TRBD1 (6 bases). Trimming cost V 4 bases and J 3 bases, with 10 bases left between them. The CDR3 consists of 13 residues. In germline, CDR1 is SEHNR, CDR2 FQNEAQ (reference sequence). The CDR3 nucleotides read TGTGCCAGCAGCTGGGACACTAACTACGAGCAGTACTTC. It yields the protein CASSWDTNYEQYF.

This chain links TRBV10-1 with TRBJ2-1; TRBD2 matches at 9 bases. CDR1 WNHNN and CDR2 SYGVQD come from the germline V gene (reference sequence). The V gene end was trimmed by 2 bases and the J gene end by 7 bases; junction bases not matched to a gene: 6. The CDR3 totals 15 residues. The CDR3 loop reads CASSEGSGSWNEQFF. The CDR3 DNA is TGCGCCAGCAGTGAGGGTAGCGGGAGCTGGAATGAGCAGTTCTTC.

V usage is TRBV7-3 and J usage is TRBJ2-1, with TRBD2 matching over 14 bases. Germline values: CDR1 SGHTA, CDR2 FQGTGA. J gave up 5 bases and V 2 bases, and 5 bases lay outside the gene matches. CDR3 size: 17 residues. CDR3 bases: TGTGCCAGCAGCTTAGGACTAGCGGGAGGTATGAACAATGAGCAGTTCTTC. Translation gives CASSLGLAGGMNNEQFF.

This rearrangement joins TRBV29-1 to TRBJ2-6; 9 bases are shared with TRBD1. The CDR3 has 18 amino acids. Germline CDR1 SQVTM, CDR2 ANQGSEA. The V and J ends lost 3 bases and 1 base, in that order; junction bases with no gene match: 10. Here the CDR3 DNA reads TGCAGCGTTGAGATGAGGGACAGGGTCAGTTCTGGGGCCAACGTCCTGACTTTC. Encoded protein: CSVEMRDRVSSGANVLTF.

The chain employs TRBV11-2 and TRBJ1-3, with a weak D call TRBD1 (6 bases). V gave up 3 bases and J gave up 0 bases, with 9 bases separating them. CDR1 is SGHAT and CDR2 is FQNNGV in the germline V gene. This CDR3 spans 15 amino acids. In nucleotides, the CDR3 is TGTGCCAGCAGCTTGGTACAGGGCTCTGGAAACACCATATATTTT. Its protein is CASSLVQGSGNTIYF. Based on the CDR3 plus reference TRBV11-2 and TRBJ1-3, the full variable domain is EAGVAQSPRYKIIEKRQSVAFWCNPISGHATLYWYQQILGQGPKLLIQFQNNGVVDDSQLPKDRFSAERLKGVDSTLKIQPAKLEDSAVYLCASSLVQGSGNTIYFGEGSWLTVV.

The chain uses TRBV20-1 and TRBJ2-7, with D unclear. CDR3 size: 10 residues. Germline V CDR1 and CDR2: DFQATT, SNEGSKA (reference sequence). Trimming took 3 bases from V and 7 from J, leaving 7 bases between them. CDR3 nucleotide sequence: TGCAGTGCTAGGTCGACAGAGCAGTACTTC. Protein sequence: CSARSTEQYF.

CDR3 DNA sequence: TGCAGCGTTGAAGACAGGGGTGAAAAACTGTTTTTT. This encodes CSVEDRGEKLFF. The genes are TRBV29-1 and TRBJ1-4; tentatively, D is TRBD1 (6 bases). Trimming took off 0 bases at V and 7 bases at J, with 6 bases between the two ends. Looked up from germline, CDR1 is SQVTM and CDR2 is ANQGSEA. The CDR3 contains 12 residues.

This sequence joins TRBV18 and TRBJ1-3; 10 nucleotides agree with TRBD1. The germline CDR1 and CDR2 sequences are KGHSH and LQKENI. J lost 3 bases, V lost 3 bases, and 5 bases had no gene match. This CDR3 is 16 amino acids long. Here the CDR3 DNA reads TGTGCCAGCTCACCGGACAGGGGGAATTTTGGAAACACCATATATTTT. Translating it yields CASSPDRGNFGNTIYF.

The CDR3 coding sequence is TGTGCCAGCAGCGACGGGACAGGGGGGTACAATGAGCAGTTCTTC. This codes for CASSDGTGGYNEQFF. The rearrangement uses TRBV5-4 and TRBJ2-1, with 11 bases aligning to TRBD1. Trimming removed 4 bases from V and 4 bases from J; junction bases left unmatched: 4. The CDR3 sequence is 15 residues long. Germline-derived CDR1 and CDR2 are SGHNT and YYREEE (reference sequence).

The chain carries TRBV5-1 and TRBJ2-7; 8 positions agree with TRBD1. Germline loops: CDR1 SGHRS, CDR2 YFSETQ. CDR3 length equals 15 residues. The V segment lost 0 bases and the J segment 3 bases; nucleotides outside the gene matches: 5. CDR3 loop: CASSLVGTGFYEQYF. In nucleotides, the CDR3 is TGCGCCAGCAGCTTGGTAGGGACAGGCTTCTACGAGCAGTACTTC.

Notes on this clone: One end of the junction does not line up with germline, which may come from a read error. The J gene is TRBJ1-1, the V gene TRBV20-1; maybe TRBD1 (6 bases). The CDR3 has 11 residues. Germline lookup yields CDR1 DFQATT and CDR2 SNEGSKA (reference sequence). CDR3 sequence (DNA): TGCAGTGCTAGCCGGGACACCGAAGCTTTCTTT. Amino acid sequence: CSASRDTEAFF.

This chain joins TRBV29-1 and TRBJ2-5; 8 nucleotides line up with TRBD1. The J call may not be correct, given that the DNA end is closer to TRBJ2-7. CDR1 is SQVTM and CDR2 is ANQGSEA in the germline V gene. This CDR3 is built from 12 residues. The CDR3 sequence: CSVGQGAYEQYF. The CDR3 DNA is TGCAGCGTCGGACAGGGAGCCTACGAGCAGTACTTC.

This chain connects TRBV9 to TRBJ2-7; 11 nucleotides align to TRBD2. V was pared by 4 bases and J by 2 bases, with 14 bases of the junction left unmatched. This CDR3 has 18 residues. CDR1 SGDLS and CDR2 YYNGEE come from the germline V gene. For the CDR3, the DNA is TGTGCCAGCAGCAGATTAGGAACTAGCGGGAGCGATGCCTACGAGCAGTACTTC. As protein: CASSRLGTSGSDAYEQYF.

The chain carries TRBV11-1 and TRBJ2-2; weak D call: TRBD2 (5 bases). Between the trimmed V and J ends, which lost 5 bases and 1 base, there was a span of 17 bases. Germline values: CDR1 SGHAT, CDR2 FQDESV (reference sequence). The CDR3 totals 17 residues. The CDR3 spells CASSASVYGLNTGELFF. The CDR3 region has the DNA TGTGCCAGCAGCGCATCCGTTTACGGACTGAACACCGGGGAGCTGTTTTTT.

The CDR3 loop reads CASSRPGLEKQEQYF. DNA for the CDR3: TGTGCCAGCAGCAGACCGGGACTAGAAAAACAAGAGCAGTACTTC. The V gene is TRBV7-9, the J gene TRBJ2-7; 8 nucleotides line up with TRBD2. CDR3 length equals 15 residues. The V gene end was trimmed by 5 bases and the J gene end by 7 bases; junction bases not matched to a gene: 13. CDR1 SEHNR and CDR2 FQNEAQ come from the germline V gene (reference sequence). Full variable domain (outside the CDR3, taken from reference TRBV7-9 and TRBJ2-7): DTGVSQNPRHKITKRGQNVTFRCDPISEHNRLYWYRQTLGQGPEFLTYFQNEAQLEKSRLLSDRFSAERPKGSFSTLEIQRTEQGDSAMYLCASSRPGLEKQEQYFGPGTRLTVT.

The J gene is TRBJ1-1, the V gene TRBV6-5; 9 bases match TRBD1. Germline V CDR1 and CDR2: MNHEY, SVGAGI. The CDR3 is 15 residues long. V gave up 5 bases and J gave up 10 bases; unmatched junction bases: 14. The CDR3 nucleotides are TGTGCCAGCAGTGGAGGTTCACAGGGGGCTTTTGGAGCTTTCTTT. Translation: CASSGGSQGAFGAFF.

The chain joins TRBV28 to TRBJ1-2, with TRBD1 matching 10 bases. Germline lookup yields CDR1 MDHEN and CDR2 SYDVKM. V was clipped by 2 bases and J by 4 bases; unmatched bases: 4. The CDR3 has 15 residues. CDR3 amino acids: CASSLGTGDSYGYTF. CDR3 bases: TGTGCCAGCAGTTTAGGGACAGGGGACAGCTATGGCTACACCTTC.

CDR3 in amino acids: CASSFGTGSEQYF. DNA of the CDR3: TGTGCCAGCAGTTTTGGGACAGGATCCGAGCAGTACTTC. The chain carries TRBV27 and TRBJ2-5; 8 bases fit TRBD1. The J call may be mistaken, given a closer DNA end match to TRBJ2-7. The germline CDR1 and CDR2 sequences are MNHEY and SMNVEV (reference sequence). This CDR3 has 13 amino acids.